This is a list of T cell receptor beta chains from one sample in a study of circulating CD8 cells and anti-PD-1 response in melanoma. TCRdb fed the reads into MiXCR, producing one record per CDR3 protein. The sample lists 700 or so distinct CDR3 sequences; 4.8% were seen once. The sample in question was CD8+ T cells from PBMCs, obtained at baseline or after one month of anti-PD-1 therapy (not recorded which). The receptors come from a human donor with melanoma. CDR3s include the opening cysteine and the closing phenylalanine or tryptophan. The order of the fields is clone size, J gene, D gene, V gene, CDR3 DNA, CDR3 protein. A D gene is named only where the DNA matches it firmly. A row's size may be missing; if present it is once, few, many or a size class.

few TRBJ2-1 . TRBV20-1 TGCAGTGCTAGAAGCCTAGGGAGCTCCTACAATGAGCAGTTCTTC CSARSLGSSYNEQFF
medium-sized TRBJ2-7 . TRBV5-5 TGTGCCAGCAGCAACCGGGAGATTCTCTACGAGCAGTACTTC CASSNREILYEQYF
large TRBJ1-6 . TRBV9 TGTGCCAGCAGCGCCTTGGGGCAACAGGATAGCTCCTATAATTCACCCCTCCACTTT CASSALGQQDSSYNSPLHF
large TRBJ2-4 . TRBV5-5 TGTGCCAGCACTGGGGTACCCTCCAAAAACATTCAGTACTTC CASTGVPSKNIQYF
large TRBJ2-3 TRBD2 TRBV5-4 TGTGCCAGCAGCTTGAGGGGACTAGTGGCAGATACGCAGTATTTT CASSLRGLVADTQYF
large TRBJ2-7 . TRBV2 TGTGCCAGCAGGGAGAGAGGACCTGGATCGACCTACGAGCAGTACTTC CASRERGPGSTYEQYF
medium-sized TRBJ1-1 . TRBV30 TGTGCCTGGAGTGGGGGGATTGGGACCACTGAAGCTTTCTTT CAWSGGIGTTEAFF
large TRBJ2-7 . TRBV7-6 TGTGCCAGCAGCTTAACGCCTTCAGGGGCGGTCGAGCAGTACTTC CASSLTPSGAVEQYF
large TRBJ1-2 TRBD1 TRBV7-2 TGTGCCAGCAGCTTAAATCTCGACAGGGGGTATGGCTACACCTTC CASSLNLDRGYGYTF
medium-sized TRBJ2-7 . TRBV7-2 TGTGCCAGCAGCTTAAGAGTAGGCGGGGCGTTCTCCTACGAGCAGTACTTC CASSLRVGGAFSYEQYF
large TRBJ1-1 TRBD1 TRBV12-3/TRBV12-4 TGTGCCAGCAGTTTGGGACAGTACACTGAAGCTTTCTTT CASSLGQYTEAFF
medium-sized TRBJ1-3 TRBD1 TRBV28 TGTGCCAGCAGTTTGACAGGGAATGGAAACACCATATATTTT CASSLTGNGNTIYF
large TRBJ2-2 . TRBV12-3/TRBV12-4 TGTGCCAGCAGTGCGGGACATACCGGGGAGCTGTTTTTT CASSAGHTGELFF
medium-sized TRBJ1-2 . TRBV27 TGTGCCAGCAGTTTAAATTACGGCCCTGATGGCTACACCTTC CASSLNYGPDGYTF
large TRBJ2-1 TRBD2 TRBV29-1 TGCAGCGTTGATGGTCTAGCGGGGGGGGACAATGAGCAGTTCTTC CSVDGLAGGDNEQFF
large TRBJ2-7 TRBD1 TRBV25-1 TGTGCCAGCACCGGAGAGCAGGGGGCCTACGAGCAGTACTTC CASTGEQGAYEQYF
large TRBJ2-2 TRBD1 TRBV24-1 TGTGCCACCAGTGATTTCTGGACAGGGGGCCGGACCGGGGAGCTGTTTTTT CATSDFWTGGRTGELFF
large TRBJ2-7 . TRBV19 TGTGCCAGTAGTATACAGGGGTACGAGCAGTACTTC CASSIQGYEQYF
large TRBJ2-7 . TRBV25-1 TGTGCCAGCAGTGACCACCGGGACGGCAGCTCCTACGAGCAGTACTTC CASSDHRDGSSYEQYF
. TRBJ1-1 . TRBV7-6 TGTGCCAGCAGCCCGAGACTGAGCACTGAAGCTTTCTTT CASSPRLSTEAFF
medium-sized TRBJ2-2 . TRBV19 TGTGCCAGTAGTATGTATCCGAACACCGGGGAGCTGTTTTTT CASSMYPNTGELFF
medium-sized TRBJ2-5 . TRBV3-2 TGTGCCAGCAGCCAAAGCGGACTAGCGGTACAAGAGACCCAGTACTTC CASSQSGLAVQETQYF
medium-sized TRBJ2-7 . TRBV20-1 TGCAGTGCTAGAGATGAACTAGCCTACGAGCAGTACTTC CSARDELAYEQYF
. TRBJ2-7 TRBD1 TRBV20-1 TGCAGTGCTAGAGATTGGACAGGGGGCGGGTACGAGCAGTACTTC CSARDWTGGGYEQYF
medium-sized TRBJ1-4 . TRBV19 TGTGCCAGGATTAACAGGGAAAATGAAAAACTGTTTTTT CARINRENEKLFF
large TRBJ2-1 TRBD1 TRBV7-2 TGTGCCAGCAGCGCCCGGGACAGAAGTTTCTACAATGAGCAGTTCTTC CASSARDRSFYNEQFF
. TRBJ2-7 . TRBV28 TGTGCCAGCAGTTTATCTGTAGGGAACGAGCAGTACTTC CASSLSVGNEQYF
large TRBJ2-4 . TRBV23-1 TGCGCCAGCAGTCTCCCACATGAAGCCAAAAACATTCAGTACTTC CASSLPHEAKNIQYF
medium-sized TRBJ1-1 . TRBV20-1 TGCAGTGCTAGATCACCGCCAGTGAACACTGAAGCTTTCTTT CSARSPPVNTEAFF
few TRBJ2-7 . TRBV28 TGTGCCAGCAGTTTTACAGCCTACGAGCAGTACTTC CASSFTAYEQYF
large TRBJ2-5 TRBD1 TRBV11-2 TGTGCCAGCAGCTTACTGACAGGGGCGGTCGGAGAGACCCAGTACTTC CASSLLTGAVGETQYF
large TRBJ2-1 . TRBV4-3 TGCGCCAGCAGCCAAGAAGGGTGGGAAGAGCAGTTCTTC CASSQEGWEEQFF
large TRBJ2-1 . TRBV28 TGTGCCAGCAGTTTGGGGGAGAGGATTTACAATGAGCAGTTCTTC CASSLGERIYNEQFF
large TRBJ2-1 TRBD1 TRBV11-1 TGTGCCAGCAGATCAACCGGGACAGCCTACAATGAGCAGTTCTTC CASRSTGTAYNEQFF
medium-sized TRBJ2-1 . TRBV28 TGTGCCAGCAGTTTAATAGATGTACAGGGTGAGCAGTTCTTC CASSLIDVQGEQFF
medium-sized TRBJ2-1 . TRBV19 TGTGCCAGTAGTACTCTCGAGGGGTACAATGAGCAGTTCTTC CASSTLEGYNEQFF
medium-sized TRBJ1-1 . TRBV20-1 TGCAGTGCTAGAGATGGAGATGCTGAAGCTTTCTTT CSARDGDAEAFF
large TRBJ2-1 . TRBV7-3 TGTGCCAGCAGCTTAAGCGGCGGGGTGTTCAATGAGCAGTTCTTC CASSLSGGVFNEQFF
large TRBJ1-2 . TRBV6-2/TRBV6-3 TGTGCCAGCAGTCCGGGCACCGGAGGCTATGGCTACACCTTC CASSPGTGGYGYTF
large TRBJ2-7 . TRBV20-1 TGCAGTGCTAGAGATCTCGGAATAGAAGTTTACGAGCAGTACTTC CSARDLGIEVYEQYF
medium-sized TRBJ2-1 . TRBV19 TGTGCCAGTAGTGAAGACAGGCCACTTGACAATGAGCAGTTCTTC CASSEDRPLDNEQFF
medium-sized TRBJ2-4 . TRBV19 TGTGCCAGTATCGGCGGGGAGGCCAAAAACATTCAGTACTTC CASIGGEAKNIQYF
medium-sized TRBJ2-5 . TRBV19 TGTGCCAGTAAGGAGTGGGGGAGAGAGACCCAGTACTTC CASKEWGRETQYF
medium-sized TRBJ1-1 . TRBV9 TGTGCCAGCAGCGTAACCTTAGGGGGGGAAGCTTTCTTT CASSVTLGGEAFF
. TRBJ2-7 . TRBV6-1 TGTGCCAGCAGTTTTCGGGACAACTACGAGCAGTACTTC CASSFRDNYEQYF
large TRBJ2-5 . TRBV7-2 TGTGCCAGCAGCTTTTCAGGAGGGGCCCAGTACTTC CASSFSGGAQYF
large TRBJ2-1 TRBD2 TRBV28 TGTGCCAGCAGCCCTAGCGGGGGGGCGTATGAGCAGTTCTTC CASSPSGGAYEQFF
large TRBJ2-7 . TRBV29-1 TGCAGCGTTGAAAGTACGGGGGCGACTGAATACGAGCAGTACTTC CSVESTGATEYEQYF
large TRBJ2-5 . TRBV4-1 TGCGCCAGCAGCCAAGAAAAAAAGGGCAGGGACCAAGAGACCCAGTACTTC CASSQEKKGRDQETQYF
large TRBJ1-5 . TRBV27 TGTGCCAGCAGTTTAGGACAGAGCAATCAGCCCCAGCATTTT CASSLGQSNQPQHF
large TRBJ2-4 TRBD1 TRBV4-1 TGCGCCAGCAGCCAAGACGCAACAGGGGGCGTTACAAACATTCAGTACTTC CASSQDATGGVTNIQYF
large TRBJ2-6 . TRBV9 TGTGCCAGCAGCGCTAGTCCCGAGGCCAACGTCCTGACTTTC CASSASPEANVLTF
large TRBJ2-1 TRBD2 TRBV4-1 TGCGCCAGCAGCCAAGTATCCCTAGCGGGGTACAATGAGCAGTTCTTC CASSQVSLAGYNEQFF
medium-sized TRBJ1-1 TRBD1 TRBV20-1 TGCAGTGCTCCTGGGACAGGGAGAAAGACTGAAGCTTTCTTT CSAPGTGRKTEAFF
large TRBJ2-7 . TRBV29-1 TGCAGCGTTGAGGCTCCAGGGCAACGGTCCTTC CSVEAPGQRSF
few TRBJ2-7 . TRBV28 TGTGCCAGCAGTTTCGTCGGGTGGGAACCCTACGAGCAGTACTTC CASSFVGWEPYEQYF